The 28 T cell receptor beta chains given below trace back to one sample, sequenced in a study of blood T cell repertoires in COVID-19. Generated by immunoSEQ multiplex PCR, the TCRdb table keeps only in-frame clones and is missing some. The sample lists 110,000 or so clones; around three quarters were seen once. The specimen was peripheral blood. These receptors were taken from a man between 65 and 85 years old with acute or convalescent COVID-19.

V and J are TRBV5-5 and TRBJ2-7; TRBD1 matches 7 bases. This CDR3 contains 15 residues. Germline V gene data show CDR1 as SGHKS and CDR2 as YYEKEE (reference sequence). Unmatched junction bases numbered 7, after V lost 2 bases and J lost 2 bases. The CDR3 region is CASSFRQGVTYEQYF. The CDR3 region has the DNA TGTGCCAGCAGCTTCCGACAGGGTGTTACCTACGAGCAGTACTTC.

The chain uses TRBV2 and TRBJ1-5; 7 bases align to TRBD1. Germline V lookup: CDR1 SNHLY, CDR2 FYNNEI. Losses at the gene ends were 0 bases for V and 3 bases for J; bases not matched to a gene: 5. This CDR3 has 16 residues. CDR3 amino acids: CASSEAGGQSNQPQHF. As DNA, the CDR3 is TGTGCCAGCAGTGAAGCTGGGGGACAGTCCAATCAGCCCCAGCATTTT.

The CDR3 nucleotides are TGTGCCACTAAGGACAGCCCGCTCCATACGCAGTATTTT. Translating it yields CATKDSPLHTQYF. This chain links TRBV19 with TRBJ2-3; D is perhaps TRBD1 (6 bases). The V end was cut by 10 bases, the J end by 7 bases, with 18 bases between. Germline V gene data show CDR1 as LNHDA and CDR2 as SQIVND (reference sequence). The CDR3 has 13 residues. Complete variable domain (other parts from reference TRBV19 and TRBJ2-3): DGGITQSPKYLFRKEGQNVTLSCEQNLNHDAMYWYRQDPGQGLRLIYYSQIVNDFQKGDIAEGYSVSREKKESFPLTVTSAQKNPTAFYLCATKDSPLHTQYFGPGTRLTVL.

The genes are TRBV9 and TRBJ2-4, with D perhaps TRBD2 (6 bases). The V and J ends lost 2 bases and 3 bases respectively, with 12 bases between them. Per germline, CDR1 SGDLS and CDR2 YYNGEE. The CDR3 is made up of 15 amino acids. The CDR3 spells CASSVSGSDKNIQYF. CDR3 sequence (DNA): TGTGCCAGCAGCGTCTCCGGGAGCGACAAAAACATTCAGTACTTC.

The chain uses TRBV7-3 and TRBJ2-7; D is undetermined. Trimming cost V 4 bases and J 0 bases, with 19 bases left between them. The CDR3 spans 17 residues. Germline CDR1 reads SGHTA; CDR2 reads FQGTGA. The CDR3 spells CASSSRDSFSYSYEQYF. CDR3 sequence (DNA): TGTGCCAGCAGCTCACGAGACTCCTTCTCTTACTCCTACGAGCAGTACTTC.

The V gene is TRBV6-4, the J gene TRBJ2-1; D is possibly TRBD2 (6 bases). CDR1 and CDR2 (germline): MRHNA, SNTAGT. The length of the CDR3 is 15 residues. Between the trimmed V and J ends, which lost 0 bases and 8 bases, there was a span of 14 bases. The CDR3 nucleotides are TGTGCCAGCAGTGACTCTCCGAGCCCGGGGGATGAGCAGTTCTTC. It specifies CASSDSPSPGDEQFF.

V gene TRBV24-1 combines with J gene TRBJ2-1, with TRBD1 identical over 8 bases. Germline V CDR1 and CDR2: KGHDR, SFDVKD. Trimming cost V 4 bases and J 8 bases; bases outside gene matches: 3. This CDR3 contains 13 residues. The CDR3 region has the DNA TGTGCCACCAGTGACCTGGACAGGGATGAGCAGTTCTTC. Amino acids: CATSDLDRDEQFF.

The V and J genes are TRBV5-5 and TRBJ2-7; the match to TRBD2 covers 11 bases. CDR1 and CDR2 (germline): SGHKS, YYEKEE (reference sequence). The CDR3 totals 20 residues. The J segment lost 3 bases and the V segment lost 0 bases, leaving 17 bases of the junction unmatched. The CDR3 DNA reads as TGTGCCAGCAGCTTGGCCGCGCTAGCGGGAGGTATTCAACCGAGCTACGAGCAGTACTTC. Its protein product is CASSLAALAGGIQPSYEQYF.

V gene TRBV7-2 combines with J gene TRBJ2-5; 13 bases agree with TRBD2. Per the germline V gene, CDR1 is SGHTA and CDR2 is FQGNSA. This CDR3 has 17 residues. Trimming cost V 5 bases and J 2 bases; bases outside gene matches: 8. CDR3 residues: CASSETRTSGGQETQYF. The CDR3 coding sequence is TGTGCCAGCAGCGAAACCAGGACTAGCGGGGGTCAAGAGACCCAGTACTTC.

In its sample, this clone was seen a few times. The rearrangement links TRBV3-1 (or the pseudogene TRBV3-2) to TRBJ2-7, with D perhaps TRBD2 (6 bases). V lost 7 bases and J lost 6, with 16 bases in between. CDR1 and CDR2 from the germline V gene are LGHDT and YNNKEL (reference sequence). This CDR3 has 13 amino acids. CDR3: CASNSLEGGEQYF. In nucleotides, the CDR3 is TGTGCCAGCAACTCACTAGAGGGAGGCGAGCAGTACTTC.

V and J are TRBV27 and TRBJ2-7; the match to TRBD1 covers 8 bases. Germline V gene data show CDR1 as MNHEY and CDR2 as SMNVEV (reference sequence). The V segment lost 3 bases and the J segment 5 bases; nucleotides outside the gene matches: 6. There are 14 residues in the CDR3. This CDR3 is CASSFGRGRDEQYF. The CDR3, as DNA: TGTGCCAGCAGTTTTGGCAGGGGGCGCGACGAGCAGTACTTC.

The J gene is TRBJ1-3, the V gene TRBV4-1, with D perhaps TRBD1 (5 bases). Trimming took off 8 bases at V and 2 bases at J, with 16 bases between the two ends. Germline CDR1 MGHRA, CDR2 YSYEKL. The CDR3 covers 15 residues. The CDR3 region is CASRRRGETGNTIYF. The CDR3 region has the DNA TGCGCCAGCCGTCGGCGGGGGGAAACTGGAAACACCATATATTTT.

The gene calls are TRBV6-6 and TRBJ1-3; 8 bases are shared with TRBD1. The trim removed 7 bases at V and 5 bases at J, leaving 7 bases unmatched. The germline CDR1 and CDR2 sequences are MNHNY and SVGAGI (reference sequence). This CDR3 has 14 residues. DNA of the CDR3: TGTGCCAGCATACCAGGGGGCAATAGAAACACCATATATTTT. Protein sequence: CASIPGGNRNTIYF.

This sequence joins TRBV6-1 and TRBJ1-5, with D possibly being TRBD1 (5 bases). Germline values: CDR1 MNHNS, CDR2 SASEGT. V was trimmed by 0 bases and J by 7 bases, leaving 7 bases between them. The CDR3 length is 13 residues. The CDR3 bases are TGTGCCAGCAGTGAAGCAGGGGCCCAGCCCCAGCATTTT. As protein: CASSEAGAQPQHF.

V and J are TRBV9 and TRBJ2-5, with 7 bases fitting TRBD1. Trimming took 4 bases from V and 4 from J; bases not matched to a gene: 13. The CDR3 has 16 amino acids. Germline lookup yields CDR1 SGDLS and CDR2 YYNGEE. CDR3 region: CASSPRIGGRLETQYF. In DNA, the CDR3 is TGTGCCAGCAGCCCCCGGATAGGGGGCCGGTTAGAGACCCAGTACTTC.

In DNA form, the CDR3 reads TGTGCCAGCAGTCTCCTCGATAATTCACCCCTCCACTTT. Protein sequence: CASSLLDNSPLHF. The chain carries TRBV28 and TRBJ1-6; the D is unclear. V lost 5 bases, J lost 5 bases, and 7 bases lay in between. Germline-derived CDR1 and CDR2 are MDHEN and SYDVKM. This CDR3 is 13 amino acids long.

This clone appeared a few times. The chain couples TRBV10-2 to TRBJ2-3, with D tentatively TRBD2 (6 bases). From germline, CDR1 is WSHSY and CDR2 SAAADI. Trimming took off 6 bases at V and 1 base at J, with 14 bases between the two ends. The CDR3 has 15 residues. The CDR3: CASRRPSSGTDTQYF. The CDR3, as DNA: TGCGCCAGCAGGAGGCCATCTAGCGGCACAGATACGCAGTATTTT.

The chain links TRBV7-9 to TRBJ2-5, with 10 nucleotides matching TRBD1. Germline V gene sequence: CDR1 SEHNR, CDR2 FQNEAQ (reference sequence). The CDR3 totals 14 residues. V was clipped by 8 bases and J by 5 bases; unmatched bases: 8. CDR3 protein: CASGEGQGVETQYF. The CDR3 nucleotides are TGTGCCAGCGGAGAAGGACAGGGGGTTGAGACCCAGTACTTC.

CDR3 nucleotide sequence: TGCGCCAGCAGCCAAGACCTCGTTGGTAGTACGCAGTATTTT. Encoded protein: CASSQDLVGSTQYF. The chain joins TRBV4-1 to TRBJ2-3; no clear D. This CDR3 region has 14 residues. Germline V lookup: CDR1 MGHRA, CDR2 YSYEKL. Trimming shortened V by 0 bases and J by 8 bases, and 12 bases separated the two germline ends.

This clone occurred a few times. V gene TRBV5-6 combines with J gene TRBJ1-5; no firm D call. CDR3 length: 15 amino acids. Trimming cost V 4 bases and J 3 bases, with 14 bases left between them. Germline V gives CDR1 SGHDT, CDR2 YYEEEE. The CDR3 protein is CASSSEGGYNQPQHF. CDR3 sequence (DNA): TGTGCCAGCAGCAGTGAGGGAGGGTACAATCAGCCCCAGCATTTT.

V is TRBV11-3 and J is TRBJ2-1; 8 bases are shared with TRBD2. In germline, CDR1 is SGHNT, CDR2 YENEEA. The trim removed 5 bases at V and 4 bases at J, leaving 13 bases unmatched. The CDR3 extends over 17 amino acids. The CDR3 DNA sequence: TGTGCCAGCAGCCCCCGGTGGCCCGGGAGGGGGTACAATGAGCAGTTCTTC. Protein sequence: CASSPRWPGRGYNEQFF.

V usage is TRBV28 and J usage is TRBJ1-2; 11 bases map to TRBD1. CDR1 MDHEN and CDR2 SYDVKM come from the germline V gene. Trimming took 1 base from V and 8 from J; bases not matched to a gene: 6. The CDR3 runs 15 residues. The CDR3 is CASSLSGQGARGYTF. The CDR3 bases are TGTGCCAGCAGTTTATCTGGACAGGGGGCTAGGGGCTACACCTTC.

A note on this clone: At one boundary the junction diverges from the germline segment, which might be a read error. J is TRBJ2-5 and V is TRBV5-1; TRBD2 matches 10 bases. CDR3 length: 15 amino acids. Germline lookup yields CDR1 SGHRS and CDR2 YFSETQ. CDR3 region: CARSGGGPYQETQYF. For the CDR3, the DNA is TGCGCCCGCAGCGGGGGGGGACCGTACCAAGAGACCCAGTACTTC.

The rearrangement links TRBV6-5 to TRBJ1-6, with a tentative D call TRBD1 (5 bases). The CDR3 totals 16 residues. V was trimmed by 0 bases and J by 8 bases, leaving 14 bases between them. Per the germline V gene, CDR1 is MNHEY and CDR2 is SVGAGI. This CDR3 is CASSYSAGLADSPLHF. The CDR3 DNA reads TGTGCCAGCAGTTACTCGGCAGGGTTGGCCGATTCACCCCTCCACTTT.

V is TRBV12-5 and J is TRBJ2-1; 7 bases are shared with TRBD2. The CDR3 is 11 amino acids. With V trimmed by 11 bases and J by 9 bases, 7 bases remained unmatched. Per germline, CDR1 LGHNT and CDR2 FRNRAP. The CDR3 sequence: CASTSSGEQFF. CDR3 bases: TGTGCTTCGACTAGCTCGGGTGAGCAGTTCTTC.

The genes are TRBV6-6 and TRBJ1-6, with TRBD1 as a possible D gene (5 bases). Germline V lookup: CDR1 MNHNY, CDR2 SVGAGI (reference sequence). This CDR3 has 14 amino acids. V dropped 2 bases and J dropped 5 bases, with 7 bases sitting between them. Written as DNA, the CDR3 is TGTGCCAGCAGTTACCGCAGGGATAATTCACCCCTCCACTTT. It encodes CASSYRRDNSPLHF.

The chain recombines TRBV20-1 with TRBJ1-6, with 7 bases matching TRBD1. The junction had 2 bases not matched to a gene; V was cut back by 3 bases and J by 6 bases. The germline CDR1 and CDR2 sequences are DFQATT and SNEGSKA (reference sequence). This CDR3 has 13 amino acids. CDR3 region: CSASTGANSPLHF. The CDR3 coding sequence is TGCAGTGCTAGTACAGGGGCTAATTCACCCCTCCACTTT.

The CDR3 region is CASSQATNQPQHF. The CDR3 coding sequence is TGTGCCAGCAGCCAGGCTACCAATCAGCCCCAGCATTTT. J is TRBJ1-5 and V is TRBV7-2; no clear D. The germline V and J ends were trimmed by 5 bases and 3 bases, with 8 bases remaining between them. Germline V gene lookup returns CDR1 SGHTA and CDR2 FQGNSA. The CDR3 consists of 13 residues.